The clone carrying this T cell receptor (beta chain) was counted once. Its cognate antigen is unknown. Template for every sorted-subset replicate PCR totaled about 0.2 ug DNA, roughly 30,000 T cell genomes. Method: immunoSEQ multiplex PCR; TCRdb's copy keeps in-frame clones and lacks some. This table has around 620,000 clones, around 95% appearing once. CD45RO-negative cells were positively selected for CCR7, leaving out terminally differentiated effector memory CD45RA+ cells. The data derive from a study of shared clonotypes between healthy human individuals. Study-wide context: The composition of the donors was two women and a few men aged 18 to 49. Broader study findings: Relative to clonotypes present in all four donors, those not shared had lower generation probabilities. Across subsets, estimated richness was generally greater for naive than for memory populations.

This CDR3 contains 15 residues. The ends were cut back, 0 bases at V and 6 bases at J, with 12 bases in the middle. Germline CDR1 is MGHRA and CDR2 is YSYEKL. Sequenced input: naive CD8+ T cells sorted from blood. The TCR originated in a woman aged 30 to 39 in good health. J is TRBJ1-5 and V is TRBV4-1; tentatively, D is TRBD1 (5 bases). CDR3 coding DNA: TGCGCCAGCAGCCAAGATCGGGGGTTTGGTCAGCCCCAGCATTTT. Its translation: CASSQDRGFGQPQHF.